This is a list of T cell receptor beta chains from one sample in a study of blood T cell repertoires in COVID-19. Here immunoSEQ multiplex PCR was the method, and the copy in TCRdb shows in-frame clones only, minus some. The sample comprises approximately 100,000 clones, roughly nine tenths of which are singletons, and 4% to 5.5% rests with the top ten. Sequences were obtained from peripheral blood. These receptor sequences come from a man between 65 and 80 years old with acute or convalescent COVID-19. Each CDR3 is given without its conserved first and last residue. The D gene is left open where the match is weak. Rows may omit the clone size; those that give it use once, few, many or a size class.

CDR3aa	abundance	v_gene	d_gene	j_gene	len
ASSYSGGGETQY	.	TRBV6-5	TRBD1	TRBJ2-5	12
ASSATGLGGYT	once	TRBV9	.	TRBJ1-2	11
ASSLGAGNSNQPQH	once	TRBV5-1	.	TRBJ1-5	14
ASSLAGSNWPQH	.	TRBV5-1	.	TRBJ1-5	12
ASSQPTGGGNTIY	.	TRBV3-1/TRBV3-2	TRBD1	TRBJ1-3	13
ASSLRAGDNEQF	.	TRBV7-3	.	TRBJ2-1	12
SATPTGSMSEF	.	TRBV29-1	TRBD1	TRBJ2-1	11
ASSQYNEQF	.	TRBV9	.	TRBJ2-1	9
AWSPRQLTSGNTIY	.	TRBV30	.	TRBJ1-3	14
ASSLMWEGTNEQF	once	TRBV27	TRBD2	TRBJ2-1	13
ASSLGQGNYGYT	.	TRBV27	TRBD1	TRBJ1-2	12
ATSGDRSTDTQY	once	TRBV11-1	.	TRBJ2-3	12
ASTSVQGFEAF	.	TRBV11-2	TRBD1	TRBJ1-1	11
ASRAESGTTDNYGYT	.	TRBV19	.	TRBJ1-2	15
ASSLGGAPGETQY	.	TRBV7-3	.	TRBJ2-5	13
ASNQVASNGYT	once	TRBV19	.	TRBJ1-2	11
ASSSGTYSNQPQH	.	TRBV6-5	.	TRBJ1-5	13
ASSPNGVGSQETQY	.	TRBV28	.	TRBJ2-5	14
ASSLVQGRGYT	.	TRBV28	.	TRBJ1-2	11
ASSLGGLTNEKLF	.	TRBV5-1	TRBD1	TRBJ1-4	13
ASVERGMSNQPQH	.	TRBV19	.	TRBJ1-5	13
ASSPGGGRTDTQY	.	TRBV3-1/TRBV3-2	.	TRBJ2-3	13
AWSVLTSGWGLQETQY	.	TRBV30	TRBD2	TRBJ2-5	16
ASSPDRFPNQPQH	.	TRBV5-5	TRBD1	TRBJ1-5	13
AWSPTGYSNQPQH	.	TRBV30	.	TRBJ1-5	13
ASSQTDSGNTIY	.	TRBV6-5	.	TRBJ1-3	12
ASSSGQALISGANVLT	.	TRBV5-1	TRBD1	TRBJ2-6	16
ASGGSGSTDTQY	once	TRBV5-1	.	TRBJ2-3	12
ASSEDLVNQPQH	.	TRBV2	.	TRBJ1-5	12
ASSKSGTAYGYT	.	TRBV28	TRBD1	TRBJ1-2	12
ASSFRFRDRGQETQY	once	TRBV13	TRBD1	TRBJ2-5	15
ASRAPRGSNVLT	.	TRBV6-5	TRBD2	TRBJ2-6	12
ASSQEAGPSRYNEQF	.	TRBV3-1/TRBV3-2	.	TRBJ2-1	15
ASTLKAGTDTQY	.	TRBV19	.	TRBJ2-3	12
ASSPGLNTGELF	.	TRBV5-4	.	TRBJ2-2	12
AMTGDRSGNTIY	.	TRBV10-3	TRBD1	TRBJ1-3	12
ASSSGQNTGELF	many	TRBV28	.	TRBJ2-2	12
ASSQGTSYGETQY	.	TRBV14	TRBD2	TRBJ2-5	13
ASSLEAGSNYGYT	few	TRBV5-1	.	TRBJ1-2	13
ASSFRSGGQPQH	.	TRBV6-6	.	TRBJ1-5	12
SATRQDFYT	once	TRBV20-1	.	TRBJ1-2	9
ATSDPGTGGFGYT	.	TRBV24-1	TRBD1	TRBJ1-2	13
ASSTGRGNTIY	.	TRBV6-5	TRBD1	TRBJ1-3	11
ASSIKVAGGPIQETQY	.	TRBV19	TRBD2	TRBJ2-5	16
ASSIPTYNEQY	.	TRBV28	.	TRBJ2-7	11
ASKPPTGSSGNTIY	.	TRBV28	.	TRBJ1-3	14